This T cell receptor beta chain was captured in a study of T cell responses to AZD1222 COVID-19 vaccine. Profiling relied on immunoSEQ multiplex PCR, and the TCRdb table lists in-frame clones only, not all of them. The sample records about 140,000 clones, around 92% being singletons. V dropped 0 bases and J dropped 3; count of bases not matched to a gene: 3. Germline V gives CDR1 SGHRS, CDR2 YFSETQ. This CDR3 spans 15 amino acids. This chain links TRBV5-1 with TRBJ2-7; TRBD2 matches at 10 bases. The origin of this receptor is an adult who received the AZD1222 COVID-19 vaccine. The sample was peripheral blood, taken 28 days after the second AZD1222 dose. For the CDR3, the DNA is TGCGCCAGCAGCTTGGTTCCTAGCGGGAGCTACGAGCAGTACTTC. This encodes CASSLVPSGSYEQYF.